This T cell receptor beta chain derives from a study of T cell responses to AZD1222 COVID-19 vaccine. Here immunoSEQ multiplex PCR was the method, and the copy in TCRdb shows in-frame clones only, minus some. The table has some 130,000 clones, approximately 91% seen once; the top ten hold about 1%. Pooled together were second doses at about 4 or about 12 weeks. This receptor was obtained from an adult who received the AZD1222 COVID-19 vaccine. The source was peripheral blood, collected 28 days after the second AZD1222 dose.

The CDR3 here is CASSPTGTGVLGPLTGANVLTF. The CDR3 nucleotides read TGTGCCAGTAGTCCGACCGGGACAGGGGTGCTAGGGCCACTGACTGGGGCCAACGTCCTGACTTTC. The rearrangement uses TRBV19 and TRBJ2-6, with TRBD1 matching 10 bases. The CDR3 is 22 amino acids. CDR1 and CDR2 (germline): LNHDA, SQIVND (reference sequence). The V gene end was trimmed by 5 bases and the J gene end by 2 bases; junction bases not matched to a gene: 21.